The next 30 T cell receptor beta chains were all read from a single sample in a study of blood T cell repertoires in COVID-19. Assay used: immunoSEQ multiplex PCR; TCRdb lists only in-frame clones, some missing. The data show some 240,000 clones, approximately 78% seen once. The sequenced sample consisted of peripheral blood. These receptor sequences come from a woman in her 70s with COVID-19, enrolled during active disease.

The chain has TRBV28 and TRBJ1-1, with D hard to call. Germline V gives CDR1 MDHEN, CDR2 SYDVKM. This CDR3 has 13 amino acids. Trimming removed 2 bases from V and 3 bases from J, with 7 bases in between. The CDR3 sequence: CASSLTGDTEAFF. As DNA, the CDR3 is TGTGCCAGCAGTTTAACCGGGGACACTGAAGCTTTCTTT.

This rearrangement joins TRBV7-2 to TRBJ1-2, with TRBD1 identical over 7 bases. Germline values: CDR1 SGHTA, CDR2 FQGNSA. The CDR3 has 14 amino acids. Trimming took 5 bases from V and 1 from J; bases not matched to a gene: 4. CDR3 in amino acids: CASSVGTVNYGYTF. The CDR3 DNA reads as TGTGCCAGCAGCGTTGGGACAGTTAACTATGGCTACACCTTC.

The chain combines TRBV28 with TRBJ2-7, with TRBD1 as a possible D gene (6 bases). With 3 bases removed from V and 6 bases from J, the gap between germline ends came to 12 bases. Per germline, CDR1 MDHEN and CDR2 SYDVKM. There are 13 residues in the CDR3. CDR3 coding DNA: TGTGCCAGCAGTTTCACAGGGTATGGCGAGCAGTACTTC. This encodes CASSFTGYGEQYF.

This rearrangement joins TRBV19 to TRBJ1-5; perhaps TRBD1 as D (5 bases). The CDR3 covers 12 residues. The germline gives CDR1 LNHDA, CDR2 SQIVND (reference sequence). V was trimmed by 10 bases and J by 5 bases, leaving 12 bases between them. The CDR3: CATRGGDQPQHF. CDR3 bases: TGTGCCACACGAGGAGGGGATCAGCCCCAGCATTTT.

The rearrangement uses TRBV6-2 or TRBV6-3 and TRBJ1-5, with D perhaps TRBD1 (6 bases). V was cut by 4 bases and J by 15 bases, with 19 bases left in between. Germline V gene sequence: CDR1 MNHEY, CDR2 SVGEGT. The CDR3 extends over 13 amino acids. CDR3 nucleotides: TGTGCCAGCAGTTTATTGGACAGTATCAATCCGCATTTT. It is translated as CASSLLDSINPHF.

This sequence joins TRBV5-1 and TRBJ2-1; 9 bases align to TRBD1. The CDR3 is 17 amino acids. Germline assignment: CDR1 SGHRS and CDR2 YFSETQ. Trimming removed 3 bases from V and 3 bases from J; junction bases left unmatched: 10. In nucleotides, the CDR3 is TGCGCCAGCAGCTCGGGACAGGGATCCCCTAACTACAATGAGCAGTTCTTC. Translating it yields CASSSGQGSPNYNEQFF.

The chain combines TRBV24-1 with TRBJ2-1; TRBD1 is a possible D gene (5 bases). This CDR3 has 15 amino acids. V was shortened by 1 base and J by 7 bases, with 13 bases between the two germline ends. The germline CDR1 and CDR2 sequences are KGHDR and SFDVKD. The CDR3 region has the DNA TGTGCCACCAGTGATTTAAAGGGGTCCGCGAATGAGCAGTTCTTC. Translating gives CATSDLKGSANEQFF.

The chain links TRBV7-2 to TRBJ2-5; TRBD2 matches at 14 bases. Germline V CDR1 and CDR2: SGHTA, FQGNSA. CDR3 size: 16 residues. The J segment lost 2 bases and the V segment lost 1 base, leaving 0 bases of the junction unmatched. The CDR3 bases are TGTGCCAGCAGCTTAGGACTAGCGGGAGGGCAAGAGACCCAGTACTTC. This translates into CASSLGLAGGQETQYF.

The chain's CDR3 is CSVEGLVVAHNEQFF. CDR3 DNA sequence: TGCAGCGTTGAAGGCCTTGTTGTAGCGCACAATGAGCAGTTCTTC. V is TRBV29-1 and J is TRBJ2-1, with D possibly matching TRBD2 (5 bases). Germline loops: CDR1 SQVTM, CDR2 ANQGSEA. V lost 1 base and J lost 5, with 15 bases in between. This CDR3 is 15 amino acids long.

A note on this clone: Different DNA sequences within this sample yield the same CDR3. The chain is built from TRBV6-5 and TRBJ1-1; no clear D gene. The CDR3 has 14 residues. Germline CDR1 and CDR2: MNHEY and SVGAGI. V was shortened by 2 bases and J by 1 base, with 8 bases between the two germline ends. In nucleotides, the CDR3 is TGTGCCAGCAGTTACCGAGGTGGGAACACTGAAGCTTTCTTT. This encodes CASSYRGGNTEAFF.

The chain couples TRBV4-1 to TRBJ1-1; possible D gene TRBD1, 5 bases. Germline loops: CDR1 MGHRA, CDR2 YSYEKL. Trimming took off 0 bases at V and 9 bases at J, with 11 bases between the two ends. CDR3 length: 13 residues. The CDR3 DNA reads as TGCGCCAGCAGCCAAGATCTCGCAGGGAAAGCTTTCTTT. The encoded protein is CASSQDLAGKAFF.

The rearrangement joins TRBV28 to TRBJ1-2; TRBD1 might be the D (5 bases). This CDR3 is built from 14 residues. The germline V gene has CDR1 MDHEN and CDR2 SYDVKM. Between the trimmed V and J ends, which lost 11 bases and 3 bases, there was a span of 19 bases. The CDR3 loop reads CAAGGRGEDYGYTF. In DNA form, the CDR3 reads TGTGCCGCGGGAGGAAGGGGCGAGGACTATGGCTACACCTTC.

The chain combines TRBV6-2 or TRBV6-3 with TRBJ1-1; D might be TRBD1 (5 bases). Germline CDR1 reads MNHEY; CDR2 reads SVGEGT. This CDR3 is built from 12 residues. V was trimmed by 6 bases and J by 8 bases, leaving 13 bases between them. The CDR3 region has the DNA TGTGCCAGCAGCGCGGGGCACCGCGAAGCTTTCTTT. It is translated as CASSAGHREAFF.

The table lists this clone with a count of one. The J gene is TRBJ2-3, the V gene TRBV15, with TRBD2 matching over 8 bases. Germline V gives CDR1 LNHNV, CDR2 YYDKDF (reference sequence). This CDR3 comprises 19 residues. J gave up 2 bases and V 0 bases, and 13 bases lay outside the gene matches. CDR3 sequence reads: CATSRDRGSAGGFTDTQYF. The CDR3 DNA is TGTGCCACCAGCAGAGATAGGGGTTCGGCGGGAGGCTTCACAGATACGCAGTATTTT.

The chain combines TRBV5-1 with TRBJ2-6; 9 nucleotides line up with TRBD1. The ends lost 4 bases at V and 0 bases at J; junction bases unmatched: 11. Germline V gives CDR1 SGHRS, CDR2 YFSETQ. CDR3 size: 19 residues. The CDR3 protein is CASSNAGTGKGSGANVLTF. The CDR3 nucleotides are TGCGCCAGCAGCAACGCCGGGACAGGGAAAGGCTCTGGGGCCAACGTCCTGACTTTC.

The rearrangement links TRBV27 to TRBJ2-1; possible D gene TRBD2, 6 bases. Trimming removed 1 base at V and 4 bases at J, with 11 bases between. Germline V gene lookup returns CDR1 MNHEY and CDR2 SMNVEV (reference sequence). The CDR3 runs 15 residues. The chain's CDR3 is CASSLYRTTYNEQFF. CDR3 coding DNA: TGTGCCAGCAGTTTATACCGGACTACGTACAATGAGCAGTTCTTC.

This clone was counted once. V gene TRBV5-4 combines with J gene TRBJ2-2, with a possible D match to TRBD1 (5 bases). V was clipped by 0 bases and J by 1 base, with 7 bases between them. CDR3 length: 15 amino acids. Germline CDR1 SGHNT, CDR2 YYREEE (reference sequence). The CDR3 sequence is CASSLGRGNTGELFF. CDR3 nucleotides: TGTGCCAGCAGCTTGGGTAGGGGGAACACCGGGGAGCTGTTTTTT. Together with reference TRBV5-4 and TRBJ2-2, the CDR3 gives the full variable domain: ETGVTQSPTHLIKTRGQQVTLRCSSQSGHNTVSWYQQALGQGPQFIFQYYREEENGRGNFPPRFSGLQFPNYSSELNVNALELDDSALYLCASSLGRGNTGELFFGEGSRLTVL.

The rearrangement links TRBV6-2 or TRBV6-3 to TRBJ1-1, with D uncertain. This CDR3 comprises 15 residues. The V and J ends lost 6 bases and 1 base respectively, with 15 bases between them. The germline gives CDR1 MNHEY, CDR2 SVGEGT. CDR3 coding DNA: TGTGCCAGCAGCCGCCACAGTGGGTGGAACACTGAAGCTTTCTTT. Its protein is CASSRHSGWNTEAFF.

This chain links TRBV19 with TRBJ2-1; 9 bases fit TRBD1. The trim removed 5 bases at V and 8 bases at J, leaving 13 bases unmatched. Germline V lookup: CDR1 LNHDA, CDR2 SQIVND (reference sequence). The CDR3 is made up of 16 amino acids. DNA of the CDR3: TGTGCCAGTAGTGCCCCGTGGGGACAGGGTTCCGATGAGCAGTTCTTC. Residues: CASSAPWGQGSDEQFF.

The chain recombines TRBV6-5 with TRBJ1-6; D ambiguous. This CDR3 comprises 13 residues. CDR1 and CDR2 (germline): MNHEY, SVGAGI. CDR3 sequence reads: CATLRDYNSPLHF. CDR3 sequence (DNA): TGTGCAACGCTCCGGGACTATAATTCACCCCTCCACTTT.

This clone was recorded a few times. This chain links TRBV29-1 with TRBJ2-1; 10 bases fit TRBD2. Germline assignment: CDR1 SQVTM and CDR2 ANQGSEA. V shed 1 base, J shed 7 bases, and the junction held 7 bases outside the gene matches. The CDR3 consists of 15 residues. The CDR3 region is CSVEAASGRRNEQFF. In nucleotides, the CDR3 is TGCAGCGTTGAAGCGGCTAGCGGGAGAAGGAATGAGCAGTTCTTC.

The rearrangement joins TRBV2 to TRBJ1-3; no firm D call. There are 13 residues in the CDR3. Trimming removed 8 bases from V and 0 bases from J, with 8 bases in between. CDR1 is SNHLY and CDR2 is FYNNEI in the germline V gene. The CDR3 loop is CASGEYSGNTIYF. The CDR3 coding sequence is TGTGCCAGCGGAGAGTACTCTGGAAACACCATATATTTT.

V usage is TRBV28 and J usage is TRBJ1-4, with 7 bases identical to TRBD1. The germline V gene has CDR1 MDHEN and CDR2 SYDVKM. This CDR3 contains 15 residues. V lost 2 bases to trimming and J lost 3 bases; unmatched junction nucleotides: 3. CDR3 region: CASSLPGQSNEKLFF. The CDR3 bases are TGTGCCAGCAGTTTACCGGGACAGTCTAATGAAAAACTGTTTTTT. The whole variable domain, remainder taken from reference TRBV28 and TRBJ1-4, is DVKVTQSSRYLVKRTGEKVFLECVQDMDHENMFWYRQDPGLGLRLIYFSYDVKMKEKGDIPEGYSVSREKKERFSLILESASTNQTSMYLCASSLPGQSNEKLFFGSGTQLSVL.

A few counts support this clone. This chain links TRBV6-5 with TRBJ2-7, with 7 bases matching TRBD2. The CDR3 totals 13 residues. Trimming cost V 6 bases and J 4 bases; bases outside gene matches: 6. CDR1 and CDR2 from the germline V gene are MNHEY and SVGAGI. This CDR3 is CASSMASGYEQYF. As DNA, the CDR3 is TGTGCCAGCAGCATGGCTAGCGGATACGAGCAGTACTTC.

This clone was detected only a few times. The rearrangement joins TRBV6-2 or TRBV6-3 to TRBJ1-1; D is unresolved. CDR1 MNHEY and CDR2 SVGEGT come from the germline V gene. The CDR3 is 13 amino acids. V was clipped by 0 bases and J by 7 bases, with 9 bases between them. The CDR3 bases are TGTGCCAGCAGTTACTCGTTCCAGTTTGAAGCTTTCTTT. Encoded protein: CASSYSFQFEAFF.

The chain uses TRBV28 and TRBJ1-4; TRBD1 might be the D (6 bases). The CDR3 covers 15 residues. Deletions cut 5 bases from V and 0 bases from J, with 10 bases between. Per germline, CDR1 MDHEN and CDR2 SYDVKM. CDR3 nucleotide sequence: TGTGCCAGCAGTGGGGGCGCCCCAACTAATGAAAAACTGTTTTTT. It translates to CASSGGAPTNEKLFF.

In this sample, this clone turned up many times. The rearrangement joins TRBV19 to TRBJ1-4, with D tentatively TRBD1 (5 bases). The germline gives CDR1 LNHDA, CDR2 SQIVND (reference sequence). The CDR3 is made up of 16 amino acids. Trimming removed 5 bases from V and 8 bases from J, with 21 bases in between. The DNA of the CDR3 is TGTGCCAGTAGTCTCCGAGACAGCCCTCGGAGAGAAAAACTGTTTTTT. It specifies CASSLRDSPRREKLFF.

The genes are TRBV29-1 and TRBJ2-2; 8 bases line up with TRBD2. This CDR3 comprises 12 residues. The germline V gene has CDR1 SQVTM and CDR2 ANQGSEA. CDR3 sequence reads: CSARLAIGELFF. CDR3 DNA: TGCAGTGCTAGACTAGCGATCGGGGAGCTGTTTTTT.

The chain recombines TRBV28 with TRBJ1-2, with no clear D. Trimming left V 4 bases short and J 4 bases short, with 7 bases between. Per germline, CDR1 MDHEN and CDR2 SYDVKM. This CDR3 contains 12 residues. The CDR3 here is CASSWASYGYTF. CDR3 in DNA: TGTGCCAGCAGTTGGGCGAGCTATGGCTACACCTTC.

The chain has TRBV6-5 and TRBJ2-7, with D tentatively TRBD1 (5 bases). CDR1 and CDR2 from the germline V gene are MNHEY and SVGAGI. The CDR3 has 13 residues. The V end was cut by 2 bases, the J end by 3 bases, with 8 bases between. For the CDR3, the DNA is TGTGCCAGCAGTTACGGGGCGGACTACGAGCAGTACTTC. Residues: CASSYGADYEQYF.